These 9 T cell receptor beta chains originate from one sample sequenced in a study of memory CD8 T cells in hepatitis C reinfection. Method: immunoSEQ multiplex PCR; TCRdb's copy keeps in-frame clones and lacks some. This table has about 50,000 clones, roughly nine tenths appearing once. This sample's time point: late/post reinfection, 12 to 24 weeks after detection. TCR sequencing was done directly ex vivo on sorted cells, without expansion in vitro. The sample comprised naive CD8+ T cells sorted from blood. The receptors shown here come from a man between 18 and 29 years old with hepatitis C virus infection.

This clone was picked up one time. The rearrangement uses TRBV11-1 and TRBJ2-1; TRBD2 agrees at 8 bases. The CDR3 extends over 15 amino acids. The J segment lost 6 bases and the V segment lost 5 bases, leaving 9 bases of the junction unmatched. Germline lookup yields CDR1 SGHAT and CDR2 FQDESV (reference sequence). The CDR3 loop is CASSPREGGINEQFF. The CDR3 coding sequence is TGTGCCAGCAGCCCCCGGGAGGGAGGGATCAATGAGCAGTTCTTC. The full variable domain, its missing parts supplied by reference TRBV11-1 and TRBJ2-1, is EAEVAQSPRYKITEKSQAVAFWCDPISGHATLYWYRQILGQGPELLVQFQDESVVDDSQLPKDRFSAERLKGVDSTLKIQPAELGDSAMYLCASSPREGGINEQFFGPGTRLTVL.

This rearrangement joins TRBV5-1 to TRBJ2-3, with 9 positions matching TRBD2. Trimming removed 0 bases from V and 0 bases from J; junction bases left unmatched: 2. CDR3 length: 16 amino acids. Germline assignment: CDR1 SGHRS and CDR2 YFSETQ. CDR3 bases: TGCGCCAGCAGCTTGGCAACTAGCGGGAGCACAGATACGCAGTATTTT. Translated: CASSLATSGSTDTQYF.

The chain links TRBV6-1 to TRBJ2-5; D ambiguous. CDR1 MNHNS and CDR2 SASEGT come from the germline V gene. The CDR3 length is 17 residues. The V end was cut by 3 bases, the J end by 2 bases, with 19 bases between. CDR3 nucleotide sequence: TGTGCCAGCAGTGACCCTGAAGAAAGATCCGAGCAAGAGACCCAGTACTTC. Amino acids: CASSDPEERSEQETQYF.

The chain is built from TRBV6-1 and TRBJ2-7; the D gene is possibly TRBD1 (6 bases). The germline V gene encodes CDR1 MNHNS and CDR2 SASEGT. This CDR3 is built from 11 residues. The CDR3 nucleotides read TGTGCTTCTGCCAGGGGCTACGAGCAGTACGTC. Translation: CASARGYEQYV.

This rearrangement joins TRBV7-8 to TRBJ2-1; 7 positions agree with TRBD2. Germline values: CDR1 SGHVS, CDR2 FQNEAQ. CDR3 length: 16 amino acids. Germline trimming cut 5 bases from V and 2 bases from J; bases unmatched to any gene: 9. CDR3 nucleotides: TGTGCCAGCAGCCCTTCCGCGGGAGCGCCCTACAATGAGCAGTTCTTC. Translating it yields CASSPSAGAPYNEQFF. Using reference TRBV7-8 and TRBJ2-1 for the parts outside the CDR3, the full variable domain is GAGVSQSPRYKVAKRGQDVALRCDPISGHVSLFWYQQALGQGPEFLTYFQNEAQLDKSGLPSDRFFAERPEGSVSTLKIQRTQQEDSAVYLCASSPSAGAPYNEQFFGPGTRLTVL.

The rearrangement joins TRBV4-1 to TRBJ2-3; 8 bases align to TRBD2. The CDR3 totals 17 residues. V was clipped by 4 bases and J by 3 bases; unmatched bases: 12. The germline V gene has CDR1 MGHRA and CDR2 YSYEKL. CDR3 protein: CASSPYGGGINTDTQYF. The CDR3 nucleotides are TGCGCCAGCAGCCCATACGGCGGGGGGATTAATACAGATACGCAGTATTTT.

This clone was detected only once. The gene calls are TRBV5-6 and TRBJ2-1; D is unclear. Germline CDR1 reads SGHDT; CDR2 reads YYEEEE. V shed 0 bases and J shed 5 bases, with 9 bases lying between them. CDR3 length: 14 residues. CDR3 DNA: TGTGCCAGCAGCTTGGGGAGTTATAACAATGAGCAGTTCTTC. Protein product: CASSLGSYNNEQFF. The complete variable domain, with remaining parts taken from reference TRBV5-6 and TRBJ2-1, reads DAGVTQSPTHLIKTRGQQVTLRCSPKSGHDTVSWYQQALGQGPQFIFQYYEEEERQRGNFPDRFSGHQFPNYSSELNVNALLLGDSALYLCASSLGSYNNEQFFGPGTRLTVL.

The chain is built from TRBV7-2 and TRBJ1-5; D unclear. CDR3 length equals 15 residues. The ends were cut back, 0 bases at V and 0 bases at J, with 6 bases in the middle. CDR1 is SGHTA and CDR2 is FQGNSA in the germline V gene. Here the CDR3 reads CASSLADISNQPQHF. CDR3 sequence (DNA): TGTGCCAGCAGCTTAGCAGACATTAGCAATCAGCCCCAGCATTTT.

The V call is TRBV10-1, the J call TRBJ1-2; 9 bases match TRBD1. The V gene's germline CDR1 is WNHNN and CDR2 SYGVQD (reference sequence). The length of the CDR3 is 18 residues. V shed 3 bases, J shed 5 bases, and the junction held 16 bases outside the gene matches. CDR3 DNA: TGCGCCAGCAGTGACCCCTCTCGGGACAGGGTAGAGGGTTATGGCTACACCTTC. Encoded protein: CASSDPSRDRVEGYGYTF.